This T cell receptor (beta chain) comes out of a study of tumor and adjacent non-tumor tissue in lung cancer. Across the whole study: Patients comprised 12 adenocarcinoma, 2 squamous cell carcinoma and 1 small cell lung cancer.

CDR3 size: 16 residues. Trimming removed 2 bases from V and 4 bases from J; junction bases left unmatched: 9. Germline values: CDR1 ENHRY, CDR2 SYGVKD. Three rounds of nested PCR, following a modified ARM-PCR protocol, produced the TCRbeta library. TCRdb used MiXCR to reprocess the multiplex PCR reads, holding one entry per CDR3 protein. The sample has 75,000 to 95,000 distinct CDR3 sequences, around 82% seen once. This clonotype came up many times. RNA was extracted from bulk tissue without any cell sorting. This non-tumor lung sample came from over 3 cm beyond the tumor edge. The sequenced sample consisted of distant non-tumor lung tissue. The sequence was obtained from a woman aged 45-59 years with non-small cell lung cancer. This chain connects TRBV10-3 to TRBJ2-3, with TRBD1 identical over 7 bases. The CDR3 DNA reads as TGTGCCATCAGTGAGGGGGGACAGCCGGTCGCAGATACGCAGTATTTT. It yields the protein CAISEGGQPVADTQYF.